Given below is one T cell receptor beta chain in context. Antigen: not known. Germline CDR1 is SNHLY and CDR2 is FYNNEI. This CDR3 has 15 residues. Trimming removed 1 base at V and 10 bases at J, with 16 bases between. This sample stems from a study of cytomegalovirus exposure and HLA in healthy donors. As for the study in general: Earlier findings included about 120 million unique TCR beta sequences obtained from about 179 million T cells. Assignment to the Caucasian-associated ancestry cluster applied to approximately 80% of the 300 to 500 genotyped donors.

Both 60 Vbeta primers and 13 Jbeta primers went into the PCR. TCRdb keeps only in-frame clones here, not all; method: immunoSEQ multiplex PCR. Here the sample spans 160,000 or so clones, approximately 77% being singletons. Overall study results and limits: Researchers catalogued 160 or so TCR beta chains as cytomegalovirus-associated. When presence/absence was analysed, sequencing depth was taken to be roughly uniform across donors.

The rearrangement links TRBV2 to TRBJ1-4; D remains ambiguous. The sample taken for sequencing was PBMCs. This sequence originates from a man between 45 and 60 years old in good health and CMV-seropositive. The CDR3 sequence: CASSEGSTSSGKLFF. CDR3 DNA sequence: TGTGCCAGCAGTGAAGGGTCTACGAGCTCGGGAAAACTGTTTTTT.